These 6 T cell receptor beta chains originate from one sample sequenced in a study of Tregs in tolerant kidney transplant recipients. Assay used: immunoSEQ multiplex PCR; TCRdb lists only in-frame clones, some missing. Among 85,000 to 100,000 clones, roughly 93% were seen once, and the ten largest hold around 0.45%. The material sequenced was CD4+ T cells from blood, taken before the transplant. These receptors were taken from a human donor who received a combined kidney and bone marrow transplant.

The rearrangement joins TRBV5-6 to TRBJ2-3, with TRBD2 matching 12 bases. The germline V gene encodes CDR1 SGHDT and CDR2 YYEEEE. The length of the CDR3 is 17 residues. The junction had 10 bases not matched to a gene; V was cut back by 7 bases and J by 1 base. The CDR3 DNA follows: TGTGCCAGCGCATGGCTAGCGGGAGGGTCTGGCACAGATACGCAGTATTTT. It translates to CASAWLAGGSGTDTQYF.

The gene calls are TRBV27 and TRBJ2-3; 11 bases are a match to TRBD2. After removal of 6 bases from V and 5 bases from J, the junction contained 10 bases not matched to a gene. Germline V gene sequence: CDR1 MNHEY, CDR2 SMNVEV (reference sequence). The CDR3 has 16 amino acids. DNA of the CDR3: TGTGCCAGCAGGACTAGCGGGACCCCCCCGATAGATACGCAGTATTTT. This gives the protein CASRTSGTPPIDTQYF.

The genes are TRBV14 and TRBJ2-7, with a weak D call TRBD1 (5 bases). The CDR3 extends over 13 amino acids. Germline loops: CDR1 SGHDN, CDR2 FVKESK. V dropped 0 bases and J dropped 8 bases, with 11 bases sitting between them. CDR3 nucleotide sequence: TGTGCCAGCAGCCAAGAGGTTCAGGGCCAGCAGTACTTC. As protein: CASSQEVQGQQYF.

This chain links TRBV18 with TRBJ1-1; the D is unclear. The CDR3 is made up of 13 amino acids. Germline V lookup: CDR1 KGHSH, CDR2 LQKENI. The V end was cut by 2 bases, the J end by 3 bases, with 7 bases between. The CDR3 DNA reads as TGTGCCAGCTCACCATCCCCGGACACTGAAGCTTTCTTT. It is translated as CASSPSPDTEAFF. Drawing the rest from reference TRBV18 and TRBJ1-1, the complete variable domain is NAGVMQNPRHLVRRRGQEARLRCSPMKGHSHVYWYRQLPEEGLKFMVYLQKENIIDESGMPKERFSAEFPKEGPSILRIQQVVRGDSAAYFCASSPSPDTEAFFGQGTRLTVV.

With regard to this clone: The junction does not match germline at one end; this may be a read error. The rearrangement joins TRBV5-1 to TRBJ2-7; TRBD1 matches 8 bases. Germline V lookup: CDR1 SGHRS, CDR2 YFSETQ. CDR3 length: 14 amino acids. This chain's CDR3 is CASSLTGGLYEQHF. The CDR3 DNA sequence: TGCGCCAGCAGCTTAACAGGGGGATTGTACGAGCAGCACTTC.

This clone was recorded once. The rearrangement links TRBV18 to TRBJ2-1; 9 nucleotides align to TRBD1. V shed 4 bases, J shed 5 bases, and the junction held 3 bases outside the gene matches. The CDR3 is 14 amino acids. In germline, CDR1 is KGHSH, CDR2 LQKENI. This chain's CDR3 is CASSLGTGHNEQFF. In DNA, the CDR3 is TGTGCCAGCTCACTCGGGACAGGGCACAATGAGCAGTTCTTC.